This is a list of T cell receptor beta chains from one sample in a study of blood T cell repertoires in COVID-19. The method was immunoSEQ multiplex PCR; TCRdb's version includes in-frame clones alone and lacks a portion of them. The sample consists of about 21,000 clones, around 80% of them appearing once. Sequenced input: peripheral blood. The receptors shown here come from a man between 60 and 75 years old with active COVID-19. CDR3s include the opening cysteine and the closing phenylalanine or tryptophan. Each record gives: V gene, J gene, D gene, clone size, CDR3 DNA, CDR3 protein. The D gene is left open where the match is weak. Clone sizes are given selectively: once, few, many, or a class where the clone is expanded.

>TRBV7-2|TRBJ1-6|NA|NA
TGTGCCAGCAGGCCACGGGGGAGAGTTAATTCACCCCTCCACTTT
CASRPRGRVNSPLHF
>TRBV29-1|TRBJ1-5|NA|NA
TGCAGCGTGCGTTCAGGGAATCAGCCCCAGCATTTT
CSVRSGNQPQHF
>TRBV29-1|TRBJ2-7|TRBD1|once
TGCAGCGTTAACAGGGGAGACCAGGGCGAGCAGTACTTC
CSVNRGDQGEQYF
>TRBV6-5|TRBJ2-3|TRBD2|NA
TGTGCCAGCACAGAGATAGCGGGATCGTCAGATACGCAGTATTTT
CASTEIAGSSDTQYF
>TRBV24-1|TRBJ2-1|TRBD1|NA
TGTGCCACCAGTGAGACAGGGGGTGATGAGCAGTTCTTC
CATSETGGDEQFF
>TRBV5-4|TRBJ2-1|TRBD2|NA
TGTGCCAGCAGCTTGGGAGCGGGACCTTACAATGAGCAGTTCTTC
CASSLGAGPYNEQFF
>TRBV10-1|TRBJ2-7|TRBD1|many
TGCGCCAGCAGTGAGGGGACAGGGTCCGTAACCTACGAGCAGTACTTC
CASSEGTGSVTYEQYF
>TRBV12-3/TRBV12-4|TRBJ2-2|NA|once
TGTGCCAGCAAGCCCGGGGAGCTGTTTTTT
CASKPGELFF
>TRBV12-3/TRBV12-4|TRBJ1-1|NA|once
TGTGCCAGCAGCACCGGGACTTTAGCTTTCTTT
CASSTGTLAFF
>TRBV6-5|TRBJ1-5|NA|once
TGTGCCAGCAGACCAACGGGGATAAATGATCAGCCCCAGCATTTT
CASRPTGINDQPQHF
>TRBV18|TRBJ2-3|TRBD2|NA
TGTGCCAGCTCATTAGCGGGTACTGGCACAGATACGCAGTATTTT
CASSLAGTGTDTQYF
>TRBV3-1/TRBV3-2|TRBJ2-7|NA|NA
TGTGCCAGCAGCCACAGGGACTACGAGCAGTACTTC
CASSHRDYEQYF
>TRBV5-1|TRBJ2-5|TRBD2|medium-sized
TGCGCCAGCAGCTTGACTAGCGAGAGCCCCCAAGAGACCCAGTACTTC
CASSLTSESPQETQYF
>TRBV5-1|TRBJ1-2|NA|NA
TGCGCCAGCAGCTTGGGCGGAACTAACTATGGCTACACCTTC
CASSLGGTNYGYTF
>TRBV4-3|TRBJ2-1|TRBD2|NA
TGCGCCAGCAGCCAAGACTCACGGACTAGCTCCTCAAATGAGCAGTTCTTC
CASSQDSRTSSSNEQFF
>TRBV19|TRBJ2-7|TRBD2|NA
TGTGCCAGTAGTATGGGACTAGCGGGAGGAATCTACGAGCAGTACTTC
CASSMGLAGGIYEQYF
>TRBV4-2|TRBJ1-2|NA|NA
TGTGCCAGCAGCCAAGATTCACGACAGGCGTCCTATGGCTACACCTTC
CASSQDSRQASYGYTF
>TRBV2|TRBJ1-2|TRBD1|NA
TGTGCCAGCAGGGGGACAGACTATGGCTACACCTTC
CASRGTDYGYTF
>TRBV7-9|TRBJ2-5|TRBD1|NA
TGTGCCAGCAGCCGGGACAGGGGGCTACAAGAGACCCAGTACTTC
CASSRDRGLQETQYF
>TRBV6-6|TRBJ2-1|TRBD2|NA
TGTGCCAGCAGTGAGACTAGCGTTGAGCAGTTCTTC
CASSETSVEQFF
>TRBV5-6|TRBJ2-7|NA|NA
TGTGCCAGCAGCTTGGGGGCCGGCTTCTCCTACGAGCAGTACTTC
CASSLGAGFSYEQYF
>TRBV19|TRBJ2-1|TRBD1|NA
TGTGCCAGTAGTATAGGGACAGGACGGTACAATGAGCAGTTCTTC
CASSIGTGRYNEQFF
>TRBV5-1|TRBJ2-1|TRBD1|NA
TGCGCCAGCAGCTTAGACGGGACAGGTTACAATGAGCAGTTCTTC
CASSLDGTGYNEQFF
>TRBV5-4|TRBJ1-2|TRBD1|NA
TGTGCCAGCAGCTCGGGACAGGTCAACTATGGCTACACCTTC
CASSSGQVNYGYTF